These T cell receptor beta chains were read from a single sample in a study of PD-1 blockade in classical Hodgkin lymphoma. Data came from immunoSEQ multiplex PCR; TCRdb stores just in-frame clones and leaves some out. Seen here are a few thousand clones, roughly 89% observed once, and the top ten hold around 0.88%. The material was CD4+ T cells from blood, obtained at baseline. The receptors were gathered from a human donor with classical Hodgkin lymphoma. The CDR3 runs from the conserved cysteine through the conserved F or W. D genes are given only for firm matches. Some rows have no size entry. The others give once, few or many, or a class for an expanded clone.

clone size: .; J gene: TRBJ1-5; V gene: TRBV5-1; D gene: .; CDR3 DNA: TGCGCCAGCAGCATAAGACCCGAGAATAATCAGCCCCAGCATTTT; CDR3 protein: CASSIRPENNQPQHF
clone size: once; J gene: TRBJ2-7; V gene: TRBV19; D gene: .; CDR3 DNA: TGTGCCAGTAGCCCACGGGACGGACCCTACGAGCAGTACTTC; CDR3 protein: CASSPRDGPYEQYF
clone size: .; J gene: TRBJ1-5; V gene: TRBV5-1; D gene: .; CDR3 DNA: TGCGCCAGCAGCCTGACAGGAGTTAGCAATCAGCCCCAGCATTTT; CDR3 protein: CASSLTGVSNQPQHF
clone size: .; J gene: TRBJ1-1; V gene: TRBV5-1; D gene: .; CDR3 DNA: TGCGCCAGCAGCTTGGGGGTGAACACTGAAGCTTTCTTT; CDR3 protein: CASSLGVNTEAFF
clone size: .; J gene: TRBJ1-1; V gene: TRBV11-1; D gene: .; CDR3 DNA: TGTGCCGGCAGCTTAAGTTGGGGGGCGAACACTGAAGCTTTCTTT; CDR3 protein: CAGSLSWGANTEAFF
clone size: .; J gene: TRBJ1-2; V gene: TRBV10-3; D gene: TRBD1; CDR3 DNA: TGTGCCATCAGTGAGTCGGGACAGGGGAACTATGGCTACACCTTC; CDR3 protein: CAISESGQGNYGYTF
clone size: once; J gene: TRBJ1-4; V gene: TRBV5-1; D gene: .; CDR3 DNA: TGCGCCAGCAGCGCTCAGGGGCGGTGGGAAAAACTGTTTTTT; CDR3 protein: CASSAQGRWEKLFF
clone size: .; J gene: TRBJ1-2; V gene: TRBV16; D gene: TRBD1; CDR3 DNA: TGTGCCAGCAGGCCAGTTGGGACAGGGGTAGACTATGGCTACACCTTC; CDR3 protein: CASRPVGTGVDYGYTF
clone size: .; J gene: TRBJ1-2; V gene: TRBV7-9; D gene: .; CDR3 DNA: TGTGCCAGCAGCTTAGAAGGACAGAACTATGGCTACACCTTC; CDR3 protein: CASSLEGQNYGYTF
clone size: once; J gene: TRBJ1-1; V gene: TRBV19; D gene: .; CDR3 DNA: TGTGCCAGTAGTATAGGGGGGGTTGGCACTGAAGCTTTCTTT; CDR3 protein: CASSIGGVGTEAFF
clone size: .; J gene: TRBJ2-7; V gene: TRBV5-1; D gene: .; CDR3 DNA: TGCGCCAGCAGCTCTTCCCGTACACAGGCCTCCTACGAGCAGTACTTC; CDR3 protein: CASSSSRTQASYEQYF
clone size: .; J gene: TRBJ2-1; V gene: TRBV27; D gene: .; CDR3 DNA: TGTGCCAGCAGTTTAGTGACAGGCCAGATTCTCTACAATGAGCAGTTCTTC; CDR3 protein: CASSLVTGQILYNEQFF
clone size: once; J gene: TRBJ2-7; V gene: TRBV5-1; D gene: .; CDR3 DNA: TGCGCCAGCAGGTTGGGATCCGGGACTTGGACCCCTTTGGGCTCCTACGAGCAGTACTTC; CDR3 protein: CASRLGSGTWTPLGSYEQYF
clone size: .; J gene: TRBJ2-5; V gene: TRBV27; D gene: .; CDR3 DNA: TGTGCCAGCAGTCTCAAGGGACCCAGGGGAGAGACCCAGTACTTC; CDR3 protein: CASSLKGPRGETQYF
clone size: .; J gene: TRBJ2-3; V gene: TRBV5-1; D gene: TRBD2; CDR3 DNA: TGCGCCAGCAGCTTAATAGCGGGGGGGCTCACAGATACGCAGTATTTT; CDR3 protein: CASSLIAGGLTDTQYF
clone size: .; J gene: TRBJ1-2; V gene: TRBV5-5; D gene: TRBD1; CDR3 DNA: TGTGCCAGCAGCTTACAGGGGGCTTCGTACACCTTC; CDR3 protein: CASSLQGASYTF
clone size: .; J gene: TRBJ2-4; V gene: TRBV5-6; D gene: .; CDR3 DNA: TGTGCCAGCAGCTTGGCCATAGCCAAAAACATTCAGTACTTC; CDR3 protein: CASSLAIAKNIQYF
clone size: .; J gene: TRBJ2-1; V gene: TRBV5-4; D gene: .; CDR3 DNA: TGTGCCAGCAGAAGGCGCCAGGGTCTCGATGAGCAGTTCTTC; CDR3 protein: CASRRRQGLDEQFF
clone size: once; J gene: TRBJ2-7; V gene: TRBV5-1; D gene: .; CDR3 DNA: TGCGCCAGCAGCTTGGACCCGAGCTCCTACGAGCAGTACTTC; CDR3 protein: CASSLDPSSYEQYF
clone size: .; J gene: TRBJ1-4; V gene: TRBV9; D gene: .; CDR3 DNA: TGTGCCAGCAGCGTGGGGACGGAGAATGAAAAACTGTTTTTT; CDR3 protein: CASSVGTENEKLFF
clone size: .; J gene: TRBJ1-4; V gene: TRBV28; D gene: .; CDR3 DNA: TGTGCCAGCAGCATTACAGGGTTTGGCGAAAAACTGTTTTTT; CDR3 protein: CASSITGFGEKLFF
clone size: .; J gene: TRBJ2-7; V gene: TRBV10-3; D gene: .; CDR3 DNA: TGTGCCATCAGTGACCCAGGGAACATTTACGAGCAGTACTTC; CDR3 protein: CAISDPGNIYEQYF
clone size: .; J gene: TRBJ2-1; V gene: TRBV5-1; D gene: TRBD2; CDR3 DNA: TGCGCCAGCAACGTAGGAAGCGGGGGATACAATGAGCAGTTCTTC; CDR3 protein: CASNVGSGGYNEQFF
clone size: few; J gene: TRBJ2-5; V gene: TRBV6-5; D gene: .; CDR3 DNA: TGTGCCAGCAGTTACGGGCCGAACCAAGAGACCCAGTACTTC; CDR3 protein: CASSYGPNQETQYF
clone size: .; J gene: TRBJ2-5; V gene: TRBV30; D gene: .; CDR3 DNA: TGTGCCGGGACCAAGATGGGGGCTCAAGAGACCCAGTACTTC; CDR3 protein: CAGTKMGAQETQYF
clone size: .; J gene: TRBJ2-2; V gene: TRBV16; D gene: TRBD1; CDR3 DNA: TGTGCCAGCAGCCAATGGACAGGGATCACCGGGGAGCTGTTTTTT; CDR3 protein: CASSQWTGITGELFF
clone size: once; J gene: TRBJ1-3; V gene: TRBV5-1; D gene: .; CDR3 DNA: TGCGCCAGCAGCTCCGAGGGCTCTGGAAACACCATATATTTT; CDR3 protein: CASSSEGSGNTIYF
clone size: .; J gene: TRBJ2-1; V gene: TRBV11-3; D gene: .; CDR3 DNA: TGTGCCAGCAGCCAGGGGGGCGAGACGGGTTACAATGAGCAGTTCTTC; CDR3 protein: CASSQGGETGYNEQFF
clone size: once; J gene: TRBJ2-7; V gene: TRBV19; D gene: .; CDR3 DNA: TGTGCCAGTAGTATTCCGGGGAGCTACGAGCAGTACTTC; CDR3 protein: CASSIPGSYEQYF
clone size: .; J gene: TRBJ2-2; V gene: TRBV5-1; D gene: .; CDR3 DNA: TGCGCCAGCAGCTTGGGGTCTCTTTCCAGGGAGCTGTTTTTT; CDR3 protein: CASSLGSLSRELFF
clone size: .; J gene: TRBJ2-2; V gene: TRBV7-8; D gene: .; CDR3 DNA: TGTGCCAGCAGCCCCTCCCCCGGGGAGCTGTTTTTT; CDR3 protein: CASSPSPGELFF
clone size: .; J gene: TRBJ1-2; V gene: TRBV6-4; D gene: TRBD1; CDR3 DNA: TGTGCCAGGGTCCGGGACAGGAGACCTAACTATGGCTACACCTTC; CDR3 protein: CARVRDRRPNYGYTF
clone size: once; J gene: TRBJ2-1; V gene: TRBV2; D gene: .; CDR3 DNA: TGTGCCAGCAGAGTAGACTACAATGAGCAGTTCTTC; CDR3 protein: CASRVDYNEQFF
clone size: .; J gene: TRBJ2-2; V gene: TRBV11-1; D gene: .; CDR3 DNA: TGTGCCAGCAGCTTAGCCGCTGCCGGGGAGCTGTTTTTT; CDR3 protein: CASSLAAAGELFF
clone size: .; J gene: TRBJ2-2; V gene: TRBV2; D gene: TRBD2; CDR3 DNA: TGTGCCAGCATGGCGGGGGCGAACACCGGGGAGCTGTTTTTT; CDR3 protein: CASMAGANTGELFF
clone size: once; J gene: TRBJ1-2; V gene: TRBV10-3; D gene: .; CDR3 DNA: TGTGCCATCAGTCCTAAGAGCGGGCCCTCCGGAGGCTACACCTTC; CDR3 protein: CAISPKSGPSGGYTF
clone size: once; J gene: TRBJ2-7; V gene: TRBV5-1; D gene: TRBD1; CDR3 DNA: TGCGCCAGCAGCGATAACAGGGGGATCGACGAGCAGTACTTC; CDR3 protein: CASSDNRGIDEQYF
clone size: .; J gene: TRBJ2-3; V gene: TRBV28; D gene: .; CDR3 DNA: TGTGCCAGCAGTTTAGGGCGCCGGGGCGATACGCAGTATTTT; CDR3 protein: CASSLGRRGDTQYF
clone size: .; J gene: TRBJ2-3; V gene: TRBV6-5; D gene: .; CDR3 DNA: TGTGCCAGCAGGGTTCTAGGGACAGATACGCAGTATTTT; CDR3 protein: CASRVLGTDTQYF
clone size: few; J gene: TRBJ1-2; V gene: TRBV13; D gene: TRBD1; CDR3 DNA: TGTGCCAGCAGGGCAACAGGGGCAAACTATGGCTACACCTTC; CDR3 protein: CASRATGANYGYTF
clone size: once; J gene: TRBJ2-1; V gene: TRBV28; D gene: .; CDR3 DNA: TGTGCCAGCAGCCCCCCTCCTAGCTCCTACAATGAGCAGTTCTTC; CDR3 protein: CASSPPPSSYNEQFF
clone size: .; J gene: TRBJ2-3; V gene: TRBV5-6; D gene: .; CDR3 DNA: TGTGCCAGCAGCTTGAAACGACAGGCAGTACACACAGATACGCAGTATTTT; CDR3 protein: CASSLKRQAVHTDTQYF
clone size: .; J gene: TRBJ2-3; V gene: TRBV5-1; D gene: .; CDR3 DNA: TGCGCCAGCAGCTTGACGGGGTCGGTGGGTGGCACAGATACGCAGTATTTT; CDR3 protein: CASSLTGSVGGTDTQYF
clone size: .; J gene: TRBJ2-2; V gene: TRBV2; D gene: .; CDR3 DNA: TGTGCCAGCAGTGGGACACCCGGGGAGCTGTTTTTT; CDR3 protein: CASSGTPGELFF
clone size: .; J gene: TRBJ2-5; V gene: TRBV5-1; D gene: .; CDR3 DNA: TGCGCCAGCAGCCCAGTCGACCCTAGTTTAGAGACCCAGTACTTC; CDR3 protein: CASSPVDPSLETQYF
clone size: .; J gene: TRBJ1-4; V gene: TRBV28; D gene: .; CDR3 DNA: TGTGCCAGCAAGGGCAGAGGGGCTAATGAAAAACTGTTTTTT; CDR3 protein: CASKGRGANEKLFF
clone size: .; J gene: TRBJ1-1; V gene: TRBV5-1; D gene: .; CDR3 DNA: TGCGCCAGCAGCTTGAAGGGGGGTGCTAACACTGAAGCTTTCTTT; CDR3 protein: CASSLKGGANTEAFF
clone size: once; J gene: TRBJ2-7; V gene: TRBV5-1; D gene: .; CDR3 DNA: TGCGCCAGCAGCATGGACAACTCCTACGAGCAGTACTTC; CDR3 protein: CASSMDNSYEQYF
clone size: .; J gene: TRBJ1-3; V gene: TRBV5-4; D gene: .; CDR3 DNA: TGTGCCAGCAGCTTGGTTGGGACCTCTGGAAACACCATATATTTT; CDR3 protein: CASSLVGTSGNTIYF
clone size: few; J gene: TRBJ1-5; V gene: TRBV9; D gene: .; CDR3 DNA: TGTGCCAGCAGCGTAGAAGGGTTACAGCCCCAGCATTTT; CDR3 protein: CASSVEGLQPQHF
clone size: .; J gene: TRBJ1-2; V gene: TRBV6-5; D gene: .; CDR3 DNA: TGTGCCAGCAGTTACCGACAGGCCTATGGCTACACCTTC; CDR3 protein: CASSYRQAYGYTF
clone size: .; J gene: TRBJ2-5; V gene: TRBV5-1; D gene: TRBD2; CDR3 DNA: TGCGCCAGCAGGTCCGGGACTAGCCTAGAGACCCAGTACTTC; CDR3 protein: CASRSGTSLETQYF
clone size: .; J gene: TRBJ2-2; V gene: TRBV5-1; D gene: TRBD2; CDR3 DNA: TGCGCCAGCAGCTTGGGGACTAGCGGGGGTTCCGCGAACACCGGGGAGCTGTTTTTT; CDR3 protein: CASSLGTSGGSANTGELFF
clone size: .; J gene: TRBJ1-5; V gene: TRBV7-8; D gene: TRBD1; CDR3 DNA: TGTGCCAGCAGACGGACAGGGATTGGCAATCAGCCCCAGCATTTT; CDR3 protein: CASRRTGIGNQPQHF
clone size: .; J gene: TRBJ2-5; V gene: TRBV9; D gene: TRBD2; CDR3 DNA: TGTGCCAGCAGCCCCAGACTAGCGGGGCCCCAAGAGACCCAGTACTTC; CDR3 protein: CASSPRLAGPQETQYF